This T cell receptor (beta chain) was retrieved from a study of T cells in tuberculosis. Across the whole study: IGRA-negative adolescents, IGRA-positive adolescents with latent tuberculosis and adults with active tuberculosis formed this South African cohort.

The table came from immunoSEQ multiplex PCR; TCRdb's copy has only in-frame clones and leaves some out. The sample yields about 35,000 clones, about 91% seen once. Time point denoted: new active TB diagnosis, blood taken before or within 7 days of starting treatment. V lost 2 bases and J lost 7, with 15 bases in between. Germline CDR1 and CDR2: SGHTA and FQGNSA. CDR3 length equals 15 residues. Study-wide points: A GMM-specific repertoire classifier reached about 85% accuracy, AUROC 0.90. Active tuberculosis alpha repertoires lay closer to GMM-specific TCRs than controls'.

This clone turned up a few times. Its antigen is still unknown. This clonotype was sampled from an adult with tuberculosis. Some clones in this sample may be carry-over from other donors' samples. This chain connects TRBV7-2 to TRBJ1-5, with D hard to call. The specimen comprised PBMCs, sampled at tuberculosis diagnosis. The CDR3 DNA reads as TGTGCCAGCAGCTTAATGCGGGGTGACGGGCAGCCCCAGCATTTT. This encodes CASSLMRGDGQPQHF.